This TCR beta chain was captured by sequencing in a study of blood T cell repertoires in COVID-19. The germline gives CDR1 MNHEY, CDR2 SVGAGI. The CDR3 contains 15 residues. Trimming took 5 bases from V and 9 from J; bases not matched to a gene: 5. Produced via immunoSEQ multiplex PCR; TCRdb's table is partial and in-frame only. The table has 250,000 or so clones, roughly 82% seen once. The clonotype comes from a woman aged 70-85 years with acute or convalescent COVID-19. The chain uses TRBV6-5 and TRBJ1-6; 12 bases are a match to TRBD1. Sample: peripheral blood. CDR3 protein: CASSTGTGGGSPLHF. The CDR3 nucleotides are TGTGCCAGCAGTACCGGGACAGGGGGCGGTTCACCCCTCCACTTT.